The TCR beta chain under discussion was sequenced for a study of low-dose radiotherapy and immunotherapy resistance in tumors. About the research overall: Intravenous ipilimumab 1 mg/kg every six weeks was given with nivolumab 240 mg every two weeks.

Alpha- and beta-chain coverage of first-strand cDNA came from TRAV- and TRBV-specific primers. Both a constant-region primer and a V-primer adapter served to amplify TCRs across roughly 21 PCR cycles. Using its own MiXCR run on the reads, TCRdb lists one record per CDR3 protein. The sample carries 64,000 or so distinct CDR3 sequences, roughly 30% recorded once. This clonotype showed up many times. Noted time point: before trial treatment. Eligibility required advanced solid tumors lacking tumor-infiltrating lymphocytes. The sample here was PBMCs, taken before treatment. The sequence was collected from a female donor with ovarian cancer.

The CDR3 loop reads CASSDYGTGFDEQYF. The CDR3 coding sequence is TGCGCCAGCAGTGACTACGGGACAGGGTTCGACGAGCAGTACTTC. The rearrangement links TRBV10-1 to TRBJ2-7; 9 bases match TRBD1. The CDR3 runs 15 residues. Trimming at V came to 3 bases and at J to 5 bases, leaving 8 bases not matched to a gene. The germline CDR1 and CDR2 sequences are WNHNN and SYGVQD (reference sequence).